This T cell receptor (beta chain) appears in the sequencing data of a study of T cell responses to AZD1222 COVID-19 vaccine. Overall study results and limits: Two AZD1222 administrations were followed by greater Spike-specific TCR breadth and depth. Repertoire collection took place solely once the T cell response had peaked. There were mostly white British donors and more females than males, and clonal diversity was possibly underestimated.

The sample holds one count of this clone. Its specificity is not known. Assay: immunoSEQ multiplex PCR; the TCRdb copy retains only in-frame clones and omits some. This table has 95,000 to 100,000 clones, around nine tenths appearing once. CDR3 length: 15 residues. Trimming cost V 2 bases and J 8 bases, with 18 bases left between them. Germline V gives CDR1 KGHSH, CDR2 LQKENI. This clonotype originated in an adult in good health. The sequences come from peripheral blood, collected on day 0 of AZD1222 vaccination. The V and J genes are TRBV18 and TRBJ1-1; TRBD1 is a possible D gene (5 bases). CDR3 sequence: CASSPLGDTPSEAFF. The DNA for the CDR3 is TGTGCCAGCTCACCATTGGGGGATACCCCCTCCGAAGCTTTCTTT.